Listed here are 26 T cell receptor beta chains from one sample, sequenced in a study of regulatory T cells in long-lasting Graves disease. The sample's time point: persistent/refractory GD, antithyroid drugs over 5 years with positive TRAb. PBMC RNA served as the TCR library source. Through Arm-PCR of CDR3 regions and iRepertoire HTBI primers, TCR beta libraries were built. TCRdb independently ran MiXCR on the multiplex PCR reads; one entry per CDR3 protein. This table has more than 350,000 distinct CDR3 sequences, roughly 23% appearing once. Sequenced material: peripheral blood mononuclear cells (PBMCs), taken when the disease was refractory, from a patient treated with antithyroid drugs. These receptors were taken from a female donor with Graves disease.

The chain employs TRBV7-2 and TRBJ1-6; TRBD1 might be the D (5 bases). The CDR3 runs 15 residues. The germline CDR1 and CDR2 sequences are SGHTA and FQGNSA. Trimming took 5 bases from V and 8 from J, leaving 16 bases between them. This CDR3 reads CASSPPRGTDSPLHF. The CDR3 bases are TGTGCCAGCAGCCCGCCGAGAGGGACGGATTCACCCCTCCACTTT.

This clonotype showed up many times. This chain links TRBV27 with TRBJ2-7; perhaps TRBD2 as D (5 bases). The CDR3 contains 13 residues. Germline lookup yields CDR1 MNHEY and CDR2 SMNVEV (reference sequence). The V end was cut by 8 bases, the J end by 0 bases, with 11 bases between. In DNA form, the CDR3 reads TGTGCCAGCTCGTACGGGGTCTCCTACGAGCAGTACTTC. It translates to CASSYGVSYEQYF.

This clonotype showed up many times. The chain recombines TRBV12-3 or TRBV12-4 with TRBJ2-2; TRBD2 aligns across 9 bases. The CDR3 consists of 15 residues. V gave up 5 bases and J gave up 4 bases; unmatched junction bases: 5. CDR3 region: CASSDGLATTGELFF. CDR3 in DNA: TGTGCCAGCAGTGATGGACTAGCGACCACCGGGGAGCTGTTTTTT.

Ten or more counts support this clonotype. The genes are TRBV5-1 and TRBJ1-4; unclear D gene. Germline loops: CDR1 SGHRS, CDR2 YFSETQ. The CDR3 runs 15 residues. The ends were cut back, 0 bases at V and 8 bases at J, with 14 bases in the middle. The CDR3 is CASSLDRAAREKLFF. CDR3 DNA sequence: TGCGCCAGCAGCTTGGATCGGGCAGCCCGAGAAAAACTGTTTTTT.

This clonotype came up a few times. The chain couples TRBV19 to TRBJ2-4; D remains unclear. V gave up 3 bases and J gave up 5 bases, with 11 bases separating them. Germline V gene lookup returns CDR1 LNHDA and CDR2 SQIVND (reference sequence). The CDR3 is 14 residues long. The CDR3 is CASSISPGQNIQYF. CDR3 DNA sequence: TGTGCCAGTAGTATCAGTCCCGGCCAAAACATTCAGTACTTC.

The V and J genes are TRBV19 and TRBJ1-2, with D possibly TRBD1 on 5 matching bases. The V end was cut by 7 bases, the J end by 0 bases, with 12 bases between. CDR1 and CDR2 (germline): LNHDA, SQIVND (reference sequence). The CDR3 is 14 amino acids. This CDR3 is CASTWLGANYGYTF. The CDR3 nucleotides are TGTGCCAGTACGTGGTTAGGGGCTAACTATGGCTACACCTTC.

The chain links TRBV15 to TRBJ2-2; D is perhaps TRBD1 or TRBD2 (6 bases each). The CDR3 contains 14 residues. With 3 bases removed from V and 10 bases from J, the gap between germline ends came to 15 bases. CDR1 and CDR2 (germline): LNHNV, YYDKDF (reference sequence). The DNA for the CDR3 is TGTGCCACCAGCAGCCCGATGGGGGGCGCGGAGCTGTTTTTT. It translates to CATSSPMGGAELFF. Complete variable domain (other parts from reference TRBV15 and TRBJ2-2): DAMVIQNPRYQVTQFGKPVTLSCSQTLNHNVMYWYQQKSSQAPKLLFHYYDKDFNNEADTPDNFQSRRPNTSFCFLDIRSPGLGDTAMYLCATSSPMGGAELFFGEGSRLTVL.

As regards this clonotype: A read error may explain this, as a much larger clone is one base away. The conserved final phenylalanine or tryptophan is absent from the CDR3, which likely points to a read error. The gene calls are TRBV27 and TRBJ2-7; 9 nucleotides align to TRBD2. V trimming: 3 bases; J trimming: 4 bases; junction bases outside the gene matches: 7. The CDR3 length is 15 residues. Germline CDR1 is MNHEY and CDR2 is SMNVEV (reference sequence). CDR3 amino acids: CASSLTVAGVYEQYS. For the CDR3, the DNA is TGTGCCAGCAGTTTGACAGTAGCGGGAGTGTACGAGCAGTACTCC.

This clonotype was found many times. The rearrangement links TRBV2 to TRBJ2-7; TRBD2 matches 11 bases. V shed 5 bases, J shed 0 bases, and the junction held 15 bases outside the gene matches. The CDR3 sequence is 19 residues long. CDR1 SNHLY and CDR2 FYNNEI come from the germline V gene. The CDR3 region has the DNA TGTGCCAGCAGTCCCAGTATTGGACTAGCGGGTGCGAACTCCTACGAGCAGTACTTC. Translation: CASSPSIGLAGANSYEQYF. Full variable domain (remainder filled in from reference TRBV2 and TRBJ2-7): EPEVTQTPSHQVTQMGQEVILRCVPISNHLYFYWYRQILGQKVEFLVSFYNNEISEKSEIFDDQFSVERPDGSNFTLKIRSTKLEDSAMYFCASSPSIGLAGANSYEQYFGPGTRLTVT.

This clonotype was detected only a few times. J is TRBJ2-2 and V is TRBV7-2; D ambiguous. With 4 bases removed from V and 1 base from J, the gap between germline ends came to 13 bases. Germline V gene lookup returns CDR1 SGHTA and CDR2 FQGNSA. The CDR3 loop spans 16 amino acids. CDR3 residues: CASSYRRTGNTGELFF. In DNA, the CDR3 is TGTGCCAGCAGCTACAGAAGGACGGGGAACACCGGGGAGCTGTTTTTT.

This clonotype was counted ten times or more. This rearrangement joins TRBV6-5 to TRBJ2-7, with D possibly matching TRBD1 (6 bases). The CDR3 has 14 residues. V gave up 3 bases and J gave up 5 bases, with 14 bases separating them. Germline lookup yields CDR1 MNHEY and CDR2 SVGAGI. In DNA form, the CDR3 reads TGTGCCAGCAGTTATGGGGGCGTGAAGGACGAGCAGTACTTC. It is translated as CASSYGGVKDEQYF.

This clonotype was found a few times. The chain joins TRBV5-1 to TRBJ2-7, with a weak D call TRBD1 (6 bases). The CDR3 is 15 residues long. Per the germline V gene, CDR1 is SGHRS and CDR2 is YFSETQ. V was clipped by 4 bases and J by 2 bases, with 16 bases between them. CDR3 sequence reads: CASSQGTANTYEQYF. In nucleotides, the CDR3 is TGCGCCAGCAGCCAGGGGACGGCTAATACCTACGAGCAGTACTTC.

This clonotype has only a few counts. J is TRBJ2-2 and V is TRBV30; D is perhaps TRBD1 (5 bases). CDR3 size: 13 residues. V lost 3 bases and J lost 2, with 7 bases in between. The germline V gene has CDR1 GTSNPN and CDR2 SVGIG (reference sequence). CDR3 in DNA: TGTGCCTGGAGAGACAGCAACACCGGGGAGCTGTTTTTT. Translating gives CAWRDSNTGELFF. The whole variable domain, filled in from reference TRBV30 and TRBJ2-2, reads SQTIHQWPATLVQPVGSPLSLECTVEGTSNPNLYWYRQAAGRGLQLLFYSVGIGQISSEVPQNLSASRPQDRQFILSSKKLLLSDSGFYLCAWRDSNTGELFFGEGSRLTVL.

This clonotype has only a few counts. The V and J genes are TRBV18 and TRBJ2-7, with TRBD1 matching 7 bases. CDR3 size: 15 residues. The germline gives CDR1 KGHSH, CDR2 LQKENI. V trimming: 3 bases; J trimming: 7 bases; junction bases outside the gene matches: 12. The CDR3, as DNA: TGTGCCAGCTCACCGGCCGGGACAGCGGCCTGGGAGCAGTACTTC. It encodes CASSPAGTAAWEQYF.

This clonotype was observed at least ten times. This chain links TRBV5-1 with TRBJ2-2; perhaps TRBD1 as D (7 bases). The CDR3 is 19 residues long. Germline CDR1 reads SGHRS; CDR2 reads YFSETQ. Trimming removed 0 bases at V and 6 bases at J, with 24 bases between. The CDR3 DNA reads TGCGCCAGCAGCTTGGACCACCATGGGGGGACAGCTCGCGCCGGGGAGCTGTTTTTT. The encoded protein is CASSLDHHGGTARAGELFF.

The chain carries TRBV9 and TRBJ2-2; 8 bases agree with TRBD1. J gave up 5 bases and V 4 bases, and 7 bases lay outside the gene matches. CDR1 and CDR2 (germline): SGDLS, YYNGEE. The CDR3 extends over 15 amino acids. This chain's CDR3 is CASSSGQGATGELFF. CDR3 in DNA: TGTGCCAGCAGCTCAGGGCAGGGGGCAACCGGGGAGCTGTTTTTT.

This clonotype was observed at least ten times. This rearrangement joins TRBV12-3 or TRBV12-4 to TRBJ1-1; no clear D gene. Between the trimmed V and J ends, which lost 8 bases and 1 base, there was a span of 11 bases. The CDR3 runs 13 residues. Here the CDR3 reads CASGWGRNTEAFF. The CDR3 DNA sequence: TGTGCCAGCGGGTGGGGAAGGAACACTGAAGCTTTCTTT.

This clonotype was detected ten times or more. The chain joins TRBV28 to TRBJ2-7, with D possibly matching TRBD1 (5 bases). Trimming stripped 6 bases from V and 0 bases from J, with 12 bases between. CDR1 and CDR2 from the germline V gene are MDHEN and SYDVKM. The CDR3 contains 14 residues. Here the CDR3 reads CASRDQGSSYEQYF. For the CDR3, the DNA is TGTGCCAGCAGAGATCAGGGCAGCTCCTACGAGCAGTACTTC. Full variable domain (outside the CDR3, taken from reference TRBV28 and TRBJ2-7): DVKVTQSSRYLVKRTGEKVFLECVQDMDHENMFWYRQDPGLGLRLIYFSYDVKMKEKGDIPEGYSVSREKKERFSLILESASTNQTSMYLCASRDQGSSYEQYFGPGTRLTVT.

The V gene is TRBV29-1, the J gene TRBJ2-7; a possible D gene is TRBD2 (5 bases). There are 14 residues in the CDR3. Germline CDR1 reads SQVTM; CDR2 reads ANQGSEA. With 0 bases removed from V and 4 bases from J, the gap between germline ends came to 13 bases. CDR3 in amino acids: CSVEEGVNPYEQYF. The CDR3, as DNA: TGCAGCGTTGAAGAGGGAGTAAACCCTTACGAGCAGTACTTC.

This clonotype was detected ten times or more. The chain couples TRBV3-1 to TRBJ2-7; D tentatively reads TRBD1 or TRBD2 (5 bases each). CDR1 LGHDT and CDR2 YNNKEL come from the germline V gene (reference sequence). The CDR3 is 13 amino acids. Trimming left V 5 bases short and J 2 bases short, with 10 bases between. Here the CDR3 DNA reads TGTGCCAGCAGCGCCCGGGACCCCTACGAGCAGTACTTC. This codes for CASSARDPYEQYF.

This clonotype was counted between two and nine times. This chain joins TRBV20-1 and TRBJ2-7; D is ambiguous. V was pared by 6 bases and J by 1 base, with 19 bases between. Germline CDR1 reads DFQATT; CDR2 reads SNEGSKA (reference sequence). CDR3 length equals 15 residues. The CDR3 bases are TGCAGTGCGAAGTCGGGCTCTCACCTTTCCTACGAGCAGTACTTC. It translates to CSAKSGSHLSYEQYF.

A few counts support this clonotype. The V gene is TRBV15, the J gene TRBJ2-3, with D perhaps being TRBD1 or TRBD2 (5 bases each). The J call may be wrong; the DNA end is better matched by TRBJ2-5. CDR1 and CDR2 from the germline V gene are LNHNV and YYDKDF (reference sequence). The length of the CDR3 is 12 residues. CDR3 loop: CATSTEGETQYF. CDR3 DNA: TGTGCCACCAGCACAGAGGGGGAGACCCAGTACTTC.

V and J are TRBV12-3 or TRBV12-4 and TRBJ2-3, with D maybe TRBD2 (6 bases). This CDR3 is built from 17 residues. Trimming stripped 7 bases from V and 0 bases from J, with 20 bases between. CDR3: CASNRGYGSASTDTQYF. The CDR3 DNA sequence: TGTGCCAGCAACCGAGGGTACGGGAGCGCTAGCACAGATACGCAGTATTTT.

This chain joins TRBV7-9 and TRBJ2-1, with TRBD2 matching over 14 bases. The V segment lost 4 bases and the J segment 7 bases; nucleotides outside the gene matches: 12. Germline values: CDR1 SEHNR, CDR2 FQNEAQ (reference sequence). The CDR3 is made up of 18 amino acids. In DNA, the CDR3 is TGTGCCAGCAGCTGGAGGAGGAGCGGGACTAGCGGGAGTAATGAGCAGTTCTTC. It specifies CASSWRRSGTSGSNEQFF.

The chain joins TRBV28 to TRBJ2-7; 10 bases line up with TRBD1. Germline trimming cut 11 bases from V and 5 bases from J; bases unmatched to any gene: 12. The length of the CDR3 is 14 residues. Germline values: CDR1 MDHEN, CDR2 SYDVKM. CDR3 bases: TGTGCCGCGGGGGCGGGACAGGGGCTCCACGAGCAGTACTTC. Amino acid sequence: CAAGAGQGLHEQYF.

There are many counts of this clonotype. The chain recombines TRBV2 with TRBJ2-7; D gene unclear. Germline CDR1 and CDR2: SNHLY and FYNNEI. Trimming shortened V by 3 bases and J by 4 bases, and 13 bases separated the two germline ends. CDR3 size: 14 residues. CDR3 amino acids: CASSDSDGKYEQYF. CDR3 in DNA: TGTGCCAGCAGTGATTCAGACGGAAAGTACGAGCAGTACTTC.